This T cell receptor (beta chain) came from a study of cytomegalovirus exposure and HLA in healthy donors. Study observations and caveats: Over 150 TCR beta chains were listed as cytomegalovirus-associated.

A multiplex PCR was run with 60 Vbeta primers and 13 Jbeta primers. In the authors' methods: An analysis that came later counted some 81 million unique TCR beta chains, about 10 million shared. Measured with immunoSEQ multiplex PCR; TCRdb has only the in-frame clones, and not every one. The DNA gave D and trimming, while V, J and clone size come from that table. The sample records roughly 200,000 clones, around 87% being singletons. This clone occurred once. Antigen unknown. V was clipped by 0 bases and J by 14 bases, with 13 bases between them. Germline CDR1 reads KGHSH; CDR2 reads LQKENI. The CDR3 covers 12 residues.

The sequencing sample was made of PBMCs. The clonotype was recovered from a man younger than 40 in good health and CMV-seronegative. V and J are TRBV18 and TRBJ1-2; the D gene is possibly TRBD1 (5 bases). For the CDR3, the DNA is TGTGCCAGCTCACCACCAGGAGGGACCCATACCTTC. Its translation is CASSPPGGTHTF.